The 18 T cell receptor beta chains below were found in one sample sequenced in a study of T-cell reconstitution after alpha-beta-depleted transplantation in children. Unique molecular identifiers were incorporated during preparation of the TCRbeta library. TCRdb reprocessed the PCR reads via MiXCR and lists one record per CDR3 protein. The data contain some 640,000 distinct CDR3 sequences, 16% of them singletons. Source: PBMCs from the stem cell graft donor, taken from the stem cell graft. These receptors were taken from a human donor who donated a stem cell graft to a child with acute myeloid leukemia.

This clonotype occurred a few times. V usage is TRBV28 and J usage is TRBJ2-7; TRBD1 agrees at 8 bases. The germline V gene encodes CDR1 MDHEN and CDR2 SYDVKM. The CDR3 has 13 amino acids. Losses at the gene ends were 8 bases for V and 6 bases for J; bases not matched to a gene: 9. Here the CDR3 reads CASLRQGAGEQYV. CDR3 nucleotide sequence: TGTGCCAGCCTTCGGCAGGGGGCCGGCGAGCAGTACGTC.

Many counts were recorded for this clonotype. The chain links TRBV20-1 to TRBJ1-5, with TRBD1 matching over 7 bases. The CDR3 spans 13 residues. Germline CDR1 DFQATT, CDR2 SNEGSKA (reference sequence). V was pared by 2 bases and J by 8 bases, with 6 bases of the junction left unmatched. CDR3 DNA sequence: TGCAGTGCTAGAAAGGGGGCGGCGGAGCCCCAGCATTTT. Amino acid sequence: CSARKGAAEPQHF.

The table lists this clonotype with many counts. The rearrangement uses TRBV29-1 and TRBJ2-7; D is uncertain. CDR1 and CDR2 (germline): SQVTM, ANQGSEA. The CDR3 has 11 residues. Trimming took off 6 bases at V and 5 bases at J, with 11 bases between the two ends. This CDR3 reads CSVLKVDEQYF. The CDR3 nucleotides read TGCAGCGTGCTAAAGGTGGACGAGCAGTACTTC.

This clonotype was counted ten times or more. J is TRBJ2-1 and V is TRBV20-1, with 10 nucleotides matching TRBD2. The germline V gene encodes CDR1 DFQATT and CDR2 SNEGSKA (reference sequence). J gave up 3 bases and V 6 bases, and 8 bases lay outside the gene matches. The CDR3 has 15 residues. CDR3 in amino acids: CSALRPSGGYNEQFF. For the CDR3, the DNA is TGCAGTGCCCTTAGGCCTAGCGGGGGCTACAATGAGCAGTTCTTC.

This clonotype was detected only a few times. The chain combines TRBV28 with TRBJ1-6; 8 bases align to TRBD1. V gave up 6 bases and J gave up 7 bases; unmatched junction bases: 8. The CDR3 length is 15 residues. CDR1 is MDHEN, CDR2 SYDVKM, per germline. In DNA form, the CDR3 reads TGTGCCAGCAGGCTGCCGGACAGGGAGAATTCACCCCTCCACTTT. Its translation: CASRLPDRENSPLHF.

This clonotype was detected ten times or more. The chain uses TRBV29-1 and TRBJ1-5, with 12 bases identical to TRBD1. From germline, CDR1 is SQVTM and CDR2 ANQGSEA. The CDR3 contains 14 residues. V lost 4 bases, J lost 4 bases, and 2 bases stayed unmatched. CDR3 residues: CSVGDRGRNQPQHF. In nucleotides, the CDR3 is TGCAGCGTTGGGGACAGGGGGCGAAATCAGCCCCAGCATTTT.

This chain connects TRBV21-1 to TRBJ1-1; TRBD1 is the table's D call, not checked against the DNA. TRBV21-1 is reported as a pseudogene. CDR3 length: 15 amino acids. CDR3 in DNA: TGTGCCAGCAGCAAAGGGTTCAGGGTTCATGGTGAAGCTTTCTTT. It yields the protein CASSKGFRVHGEAFF.

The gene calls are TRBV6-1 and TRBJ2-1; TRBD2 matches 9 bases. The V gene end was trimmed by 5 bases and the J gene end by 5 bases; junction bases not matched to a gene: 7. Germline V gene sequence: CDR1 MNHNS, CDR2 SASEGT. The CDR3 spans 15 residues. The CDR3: CASSNSGSADNEQFF. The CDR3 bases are TGTGCCAGCAGTAATAGCGGGAGCGCAGACAATGAGCAGTTCTTC.

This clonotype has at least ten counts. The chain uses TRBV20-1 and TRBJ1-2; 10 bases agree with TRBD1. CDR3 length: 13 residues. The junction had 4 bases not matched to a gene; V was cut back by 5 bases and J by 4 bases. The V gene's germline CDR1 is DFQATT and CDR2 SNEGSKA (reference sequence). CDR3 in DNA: TGCAGTGCTCCCCGGACAGGGGGCTATGGCTACACCTTC. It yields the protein CSAPRTGGYGYTF.

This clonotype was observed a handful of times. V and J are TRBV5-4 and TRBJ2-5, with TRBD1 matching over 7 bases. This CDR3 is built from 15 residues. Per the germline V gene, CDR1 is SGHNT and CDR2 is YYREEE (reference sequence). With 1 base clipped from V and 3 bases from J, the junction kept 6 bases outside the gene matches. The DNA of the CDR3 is TGTGCCAGCAGCTTGAGGACAGGACCAGAAGAGACCCAGTACTTC. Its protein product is CASSLRTGPEETQYF.

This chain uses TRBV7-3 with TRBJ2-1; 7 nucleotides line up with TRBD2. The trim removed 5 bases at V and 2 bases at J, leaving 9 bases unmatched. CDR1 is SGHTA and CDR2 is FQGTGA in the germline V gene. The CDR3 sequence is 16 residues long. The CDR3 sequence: CASSPAPGTTYNEQFF. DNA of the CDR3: TGTGCCAGCAGCCCCGCCCCCGGGACTACCTACAATGAGCAGTTCTTC.

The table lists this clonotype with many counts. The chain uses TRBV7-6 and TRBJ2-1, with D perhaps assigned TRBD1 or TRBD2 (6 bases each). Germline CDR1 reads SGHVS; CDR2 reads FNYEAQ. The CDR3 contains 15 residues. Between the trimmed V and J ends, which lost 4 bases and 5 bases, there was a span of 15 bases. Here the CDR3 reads CASSSTWGADNEQFF. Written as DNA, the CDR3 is TGTGCCAGCAGCTCCACCTGGGGGGCAGACAATGAGCAGTTCTTC.

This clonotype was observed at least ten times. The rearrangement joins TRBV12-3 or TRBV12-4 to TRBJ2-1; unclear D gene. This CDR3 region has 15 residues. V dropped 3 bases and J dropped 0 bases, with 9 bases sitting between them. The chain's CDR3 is CASSFGSSSYNEQFF. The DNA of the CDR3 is TGTGCCAGCAGTTTTGGGTCCAGCTCCTACAATGAGCAGTTCTTC.

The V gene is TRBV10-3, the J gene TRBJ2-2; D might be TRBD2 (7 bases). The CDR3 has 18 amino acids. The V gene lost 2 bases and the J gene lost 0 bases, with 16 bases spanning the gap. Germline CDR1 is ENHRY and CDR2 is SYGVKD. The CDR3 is CAISEPLGGAPNTGELFF. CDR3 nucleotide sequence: TGTGCCATCAGTGAGCCCCTGGGGGGGGCCCCGAACACCGGGGAGCTGTTTTTT.

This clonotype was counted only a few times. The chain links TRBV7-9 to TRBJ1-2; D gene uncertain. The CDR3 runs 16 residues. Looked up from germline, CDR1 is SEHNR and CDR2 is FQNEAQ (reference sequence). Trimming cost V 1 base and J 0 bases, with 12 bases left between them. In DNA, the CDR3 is TGTGCCAGCAGCTTAGTCCCTCCAGCTACTAACTATGGCTACACCTTC. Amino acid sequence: CASSLVPPATNYGYTF. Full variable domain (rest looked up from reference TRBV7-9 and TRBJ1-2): DTGVSQNPRHKITKRGQNVTFRCDPISEHNRLYWYRQTLGQGPEFLTYFQNEAQLEKSRLLSDRFSAERPKGSFSTLEIQRTEQGDSAMYLCASSLVPPATNYGYTFGSGTRLTVV.

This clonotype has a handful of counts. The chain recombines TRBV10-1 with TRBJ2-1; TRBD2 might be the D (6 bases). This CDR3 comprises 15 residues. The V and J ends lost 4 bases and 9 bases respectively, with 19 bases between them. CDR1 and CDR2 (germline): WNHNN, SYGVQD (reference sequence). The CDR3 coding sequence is TGCGCCAGCAGTGCAGGTACAGAGTTGGGGGGTGAGCAGTTCTTC. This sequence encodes CASSAGTELGGEQFF.

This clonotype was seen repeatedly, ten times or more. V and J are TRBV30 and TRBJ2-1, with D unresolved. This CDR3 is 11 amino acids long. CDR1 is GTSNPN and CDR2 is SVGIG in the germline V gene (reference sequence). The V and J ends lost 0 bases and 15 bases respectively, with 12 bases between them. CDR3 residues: CAWSVLQIWFF. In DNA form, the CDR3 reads TGTGCCTGGAGTGTATTGCAGATATGGTTCTTC. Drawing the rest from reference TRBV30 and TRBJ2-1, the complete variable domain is SQTIHQWPATLVQPVGSPLSLECTVEGTSNPNLYWYRQAAGRGLQLLFYSVGIGQISSEVPQNLSASRPQDRQFILSSKKLLLSDSGFYLCAWSVLQIWFFGPGTRLTVL.

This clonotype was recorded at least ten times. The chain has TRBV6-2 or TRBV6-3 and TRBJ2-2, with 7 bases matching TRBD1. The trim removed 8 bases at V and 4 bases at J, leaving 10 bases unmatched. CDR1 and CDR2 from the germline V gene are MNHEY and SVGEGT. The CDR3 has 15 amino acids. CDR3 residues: CASRRDRGPTGELFF. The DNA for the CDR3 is TGTGCCAGCCGCCGGGACAGAGGTCCCACCGGGGAGCTGTTTTTT.